This T cell receptor (beta chain) originates from a study of T cells in Graves' hyperthyroidism and ophthalmopathy. The CDR3 length is 16 residues. CDR1 and CDR2 (germline): SGHRS, YFSETQ. The J segment lost 2 bases and the V segment lost 4 bases, leaving 11 bases of the junction unmatched. Amplification of TCR beta CDR3 regions used RNA as the template. First-round RT-PCR targeting the TCR CDR3 was performed with the HTBI primer set. TCRdb redid the calling of the multiplex PCR reads with MiXCR, one entry per CDR3 protein. The sample contains roughly 500,000 distinct CDR3 sequences, approximately 44% of which appear only once. This clonotype was seen repeatedly, ten times or more.

Sample: peripheral blood or thyroid tissue (not recorded which). The rearrangement joins TRBV5-1 to TRBJ1-2; 7 bases fit TRBD1. The TCR comes from an adult woman with Graves' disease, either hyperthyroidism or ophthalmopathy (not recorded which). The CDR3, as DNA: TGCGCCAGCAGCGACGATCTACAGGGGATCAACTATGGCTACACCTTC. Protein product: CASSDDLQGINYGYTF.